This paragraph covers one T cell receptor (beta chain) sequence. Its cognate antigen has yet to be identified. No much larger clone exists at a distance of one base, and base qualities are not known. The same CDR3 also results from other DNA sequences found in this sample. The sample belongs to a study of beta chain features in type 1 diabetes (dated by TCRdb to 2016 to 2019). As for the study more broadly: Patients and healthy donors did not differ in mean age, gender distribution, total cell number or subset yield. Across all samples, 107,917,701 sorted cells were examined, and cell number per subset correlated strongly with RNA yield. Whereas all 30 or so donors provided naive and central memory subsets, regulatory and stem cell-like memory subsets were isolated from just 8 patients and roughly 8 healthy donors. In the study, TCRB repertoires of sorted circulating CD4+ T cell subsets from recently diagnosed type 1 diabetes patients were compared with those of matched healthy donors. Beyond this particular receptor, the publication reports: Naive, central memory and regulatory TCRB repertoires appeared more similar among patients than among healthy donors. In all four CD4+ subsets, TCRB CDR3 length was moderately but significantly shorter in type 1 diabetes patients. Because the HLA sub-analyses included only small numbers of individuals, any influence of HLA type on TCRB rearrangement was left unresolved. Patients with type 1 diabetes made fewer insertions and deleted more nucleotides at VDJ recombination sites, implying thymic rearrangement abnormalities. Shorter templates might be favored by PCR, yet because patient and control samples were amplified and corrected together, any such skew would affect both groups equally. Because cDNA rather than genomic DNA was sequenced, highly expressing activated cells could have been over-represented, although no difference in activation and CD3 levels was found between groups.

CDR1 SGHKS and CDR2 YYEKEE are derived from the germline V gene (reference sequence). The germline ends are 13 bases apart after V is trimmed by 2 bases and J by 6 bases. The CDR3 holds 14 amino acids from the cysteine to the phenylalanine. Left in the record is the CDR3 DNA by itself, 42 bases read in frame from the first base. A single peripheral blood draw of roughly 0.11 L on average was collected from each donor into heparinised tubes. Naive, central memory, regulatory and stem cell-like memory CD4+ T cells were sorted on a BD FACSAria II using a panel including CD45RO, CCR7, CD25, CD127, CD95 and CD27. All sorted populations exceeded 98% purity. PBMCs were separated immediately by Lymphoprep density gradient centrifugation and were stained directly, without being cultured. Samples were stained and sorted in pairs, with one healthy donor and one patient per experiment, so that batch effects were minimized.

The entire isolated RNA was reverse transcribed using the High Capacity cDNA Reverse Transcription Kit, and thus expressed TCRB transcripts were sequenced. Deep immunoSEQ sequencing was performed on naive, central memory and regulatory T cell samples, with an average of roughly 3.5 million total reads per sample. Sorted cells were lysed in RLT buffer and RNA was extracted with DNase-treated RNeasy Micro or Mini kits, depending on cell number. Each cell subset was processed separately to prevent cross-contamination, with patient and healthy donor samples processed together. The immunoSEQ multiplex PCR was used to amplify TCRB sequences from cDNA, generating 87-bp fragments that spanned the CDR3 region. The amplicons were sequenced using the Illumina HiSeq platform. The authors' analysis ran thus. PCR bias was computationally corrected using synthetic template baselines, reads within Hamming distance 2 were collapsed, and singletons that could not be merged were discarded. Reads were aligned against IMGT to assign V, D and J genes, CDR3 length and insertions or deletions at six rearrangement sites. Within each subset, clonotype counts were normalized to sorted cell number, after which true diversity and Gini coefficients were computed with the tcR R package. The overlap coefficient, calculated on TCRB nucleotide sequences, was used to quantify repertoire sharing. The immuneACCESS repertoire file appears here via TCRdb, limited to in-frame rearrangements. These files lack a portion of the clones; in checked studies, under half of the deficit traces to unresolved V genes, and the cause of the others is not known. The V and J calls and clone size are taken from that table; D and trimming were inferred from the DNA. Across this sample there are about 140,000 clones, with approximately 10% seen only once. The top ten clonotypes cover 0.65% of the sample.

This chain joins TRBV5-5 to TRBJ2-3, with a tentative D gene TRBD2 over 7 matching bases. Specimen: central memory CD4+ T cells from blood. This receptor was obtained from a woman aged 40 to 50 in good health. The CDR3 corresponds to CASSLGGGPDTQYF. The nucleotide sequence reads TGTGCCAGCAGCTTAGGGGGGGGGCCCGATACGCAGTATTTT.